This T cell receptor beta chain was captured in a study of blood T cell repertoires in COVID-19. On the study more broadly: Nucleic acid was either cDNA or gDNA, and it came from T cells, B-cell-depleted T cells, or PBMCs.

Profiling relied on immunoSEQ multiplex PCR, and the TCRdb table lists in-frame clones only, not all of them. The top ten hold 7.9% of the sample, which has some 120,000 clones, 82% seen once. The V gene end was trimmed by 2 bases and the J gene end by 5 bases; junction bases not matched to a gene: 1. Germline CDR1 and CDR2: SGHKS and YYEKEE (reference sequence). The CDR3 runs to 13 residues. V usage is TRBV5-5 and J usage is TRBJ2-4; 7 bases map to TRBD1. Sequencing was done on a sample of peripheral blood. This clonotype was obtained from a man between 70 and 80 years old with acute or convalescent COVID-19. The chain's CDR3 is CASSLGGENIQYF. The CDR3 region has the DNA TGTGCCAGCAGCTTAGGGGGCGAAAACATTCAGTACTTC.